This T cell receptor beta chain comes out of a study of blood T cell repertoires in COVID-19. Overall study: COVID-19 samples from acute and convalescent phases originated in the United States, Italy and Spain.

This clone was counted between two and nine times. Per the study methods: Amplified reference gene primers provided the basis for estimating nucleated cell counts. The protocol was immunoSEQ multiplex PCR, while the TCRdb copy is restricted to in-frame clones and leaves out a portion. That table furnishes V, J and clone size, whereas the DNA furnished D and trimming. The sample contains hundreds of thousands of clones, over 70% of which appear only once. The CDR3 has 11 amino acids. Trimming cost V 8 bases and J 5 bases, with 9 bases left between them. Patients of the Seattle cohort, enrolled during active infection, were followed longitudinally.

The V call is TRBV12-3 or TRBV12-4, the J call TRBJ1-2; D unclear. Material: peripheral blood. The sequence derives from a woman aged 50 to 65 with COVID-19, enrolled during active disease. The CDR3 loop reads CASGRSYGYTF. DNA of the CDR3: TGTGCCAGCGGAAGGAGTTATGGCTACACCTTC.